This TCR beta chain originates from a study of OX40 agonist ivuxolimab in advanced cancers. Sequenced by immunoSEQ multiplex PCR; TCRdb stores in-frame clones only, minus some. The sample yields around 80,000 clones, around nine tenths seen once. The V end lost 5 bases, the J end lost 2 bases, and 16 bases lay between the germline ends. Per the germline V gene, CDR1 is GTSNPN and CDR2 is SVGIG (reference sequence). The CDR3 is 15 residues long. The source material was CD4+ or CD8+ T cells sorted from blood, sampled in a trial of the OX40 agonist ivuxolimab. The clonotype comes from an adult with an advanced solid tumor such as melanoma, head and neck, liver or kidney cancer. The chain joins TRBV30 to TRBJ1-5; D may be TRBD1 (5 bases). In nucleotides, the CDR3 is TGTGCCTGGGCCGGGCCGGGGCGAGGCAATCAGCCCCAGCATTTT. This encodes CAWAGPGRGNQPQHF. Supplemented by reference TRBV30 and TRBJ1-5, the full variable domain reads SQTIHQWPATLVQPVGSPLSLECTVEGTSNPNLYWYRQAAGRGLQLLFYSVGIGQISSEVPQNLSASRPQDRQFILSSKKLLLSDSGFYLCAWAGPGRGNQPQHFGDGTRLSIL.